The 18 T cell receptor beta chains given below trace back to one sample, sequenced in a study of cytomegalovirus exposure and HLA in healthy donors. PCR amplification relied on 60 Vbeta primers (plus 13 Jbeta primers). TCRdb's table, derived via immunoSEQ multiplex PCR, lists solely in-frame clones and lacks some. The sample contains about 140,000 clones, about three quarters of which appear only once. The sample was PBMCs. The origin of the receptors is a female donor in good health and CMV-seronegative.

The gene calls are TRBV7-9 and TRBJ2-1; a possible D gene is TRBD2 (6 bases). This CDR3 has 17 amino acids. Trimming removed 5 bases at V and 0 bases at J, with 17 bases between. Germline V gene sequence: CDR1 SEHNR, CDR2 FQNEAQ (reference sequence). The CDR3 DNA reads TGTGCCAGCAGCATAATGGGAAGGAGGGACTCCTACAATGAGCAGTTCTTC. Amino acid sequence: CASSIMGRRDSYNEQFF.

The chain combines TRBV7-9 with TRBJ1-2; 7 positions agree with TRBD1. J gave up 2 bases and V 4 bases, and 10 bases lay outside the gene matches. Germline V CDR1 and CDR2: SEHNR, FQNEAQ (reference sequence). This CDR3 spans 16 amino acids. The CDR3 loop is CASSSVSGQINYGYTF. CDR3 DNA sequence: TGTGCCAGCAGCTCGGTATCGGGACAGATCAACTATGGCTACACCTTC.

The CDR3 sequence is CASSPMGQGPWQFF. CDR3 sequence (DNA): TGCGCCAGCAGCCCGATGGGACAGGGGCCTTGGCAGTTCTTC. The gene calls are TRBV4-1 and TRBJ2-1; 10 bases align to TRBD1. The CDR3 loop spans 14 amino acids. Germline loops: CDR1 MGHRA, CDR2 YSYEKL. Losses at the gene ends were 4 bases for V and 12 bases for J; bases not matched to a gene: 9.

This rearrangement joins TRBV6-5 to TRBJ2-3, with D possibly matching TRBD2 (6 bases). The CDR3 contains 15 residues. Germline CDR1 MNHEY, CDR2 SVGAGI. V lost 4 bases and J lost 0, with 11 bases in between. CDR3 sequence (DNA): TGTGCCAGCAGTTCCCCTGCGGGGAGCACAGATACGCAGTATTTT. Its protein product is CASSSPAGSTDTQYF.

The chain uses TRBV6-5 and TRBJ2-5; TRBD2 agrees at 10 bases. J lost 5 bases, V lost 6 bases, and 9 bases had no gene match. Germline V gene lookup returns CDR1 MNHEY and CDR2 SVGAGI. The CDR3 is made up of 15 amino acids. CDR3 region: CASSPQAGGRETQYF. In DNA form, the CDR3 reads TGTGCCAGCAGCCCCCAAGCGGGGGGGCGGGAGACCCAGTACTTC.

Remarks on this clone: Additional DNA sequences in this sample encode the identical CDR3. The gene calls are TRBV6-5 and TRBJ1-1, with TRBD1 matching 12 bases. Germline CDR1 and CDR2: MNHEY and SVGAGI. After removal of 6 bases from V and 3 bases from J, the junction contained 5 bases not matched to a gene. The CDR3 contains 15 residues. CDR3 sequence (DNA): TGTGCCAGCAGGGGACAGGGGGCGGGGGACACTGAAGCTTTCTTT. Translated, it gives CASRGQGAGDTEAFF.

This chain uses TRBV11-2 with TRBJ2-1; a possible D gene is TRBD1 (5 bases). This CDR3 spans 18 amino acids. Germline V gene lookup returns CDR1 SGHAT and CDR2 FQNNGV. The germline V and J ends were trimmed by 5 bases and 0 bases, with 20 bases remaining between them. CDR3: CASSPPGRARGSYNEQFF. CDR3 bases: TGTGCCAGCAGCCCCCCAGGCAGGGCCCGCGGCTCCTACAATGAGCAGTTCTTC.

The chain has TRBV7-3 and TRBJ2-2; D is possibly TRBD2 (6 bases). Trimming removed 3 bases at V and 5 bases at J, with 13 bases between. This CDR3 has 15 residues. Germline lookup yields CDR1 SGHTA and CDR2 FQGTGA. The CDR3 DNA follows: TGTGCCAGCAGCTTTAAAATCGGGGGAACCGGGGAGCTGTTTTTT. Its translation: CASSFKIGGTGELFF.

The rearrangement joins TRBV6-1 to TRBJ2-5; D not resolved. Trimming took off 7 bases at V and 3 bases at J, with 9 bases between the two ends. Germline V lookup: CDR1 MNHNS, CDR2 SASEGT. The CDR3 extends over 12 amino acids. The CDR3: CASTVSKETQYF. The CDR3 DNA sequence: TGTGCCAGCACCGTGAGCAAAGAGACCCAGTACTTC.

V usage is TRBV11-2 and J usage is TRBJ2-3, with 10 positions matching TRBD1. CDR3 length equals 14 residues. With 4 bases clipped from V and 4 bases from J, the junction kept 2 bases outside the gene matches. Germline V gives CDR1 SGHAT, CDR2 FQNNGV. The DNA of the CDR3 is TGTGCCAGCAGCTCCGGACAGGGGGCAGATACGCAGTATTTT. Translated, it gives CASSSGQGADTQYF.

The J gene is TRBJ2-4, the V gene TRBV9; D is undetermined. The CDR3 runs to 13 residues. Germline V CDR1 and CDR2: SGDLS, YYNGEE. Trimming shortened V by 4 bases and J by 6 bases, and 11 bases separated the two germline ends. CDR3 sequence (DNA): TGTGCCAGCAGCCCCTCCGGAGCAAACATTCAGTACTTC. Protein product: CASSPSGANIQYF.

The chain joins TRBV28 to TRBJ2-1; TRBD1 is a possible D gene (7 bases). The CDR3 length is 12 residues. Germline V gene data show CDR1 as MDHEN and CDR2 as SYDVKM. Trimming took off 10 bases at V and 7 bases at J, with 14 bases between the two ends. The CDR3 protein is CATTTGRNEQFF. In DNA form, the CDR3 reads TGTGCCACTACGACAGGGAGGAATGAGCAGTTCTTC.

The V gene is TRBV5-1, the J gene TRBJ1-6; the D is unclear. The germline CDR1 and CDR2 sequences are SGHRS and YFSETQ. V dropped 0 bases and J dropped 5 bases, with 12 bases sitting between them. The CDR3 sequence is 16 residues long. DNA of the CDR3: TGCGCCAGCAGCTTGGGGAGGGCCGCAAATAATTCACCCCTCCACTTT. As protein: CASSLGRAANNSPLHF.

V and J are TRBV6-1 and TRBJ1-5, with D maybe TRBD1 (5 bases). Per germline, CDR1 MNHNS and CDR2 SASEGT. V lost 6 bases, J lost 4 bases, and 10 bases lay in between. The CDR3 has 13 amino acids. The CDR3 DNA sequence: TGTGCCAGCAGGCTGGCAGGGAATCAGCCCCAGCATTTT. Translation: CASRLAGNQPQHF.

The chain combines TRBV9 with TRBJ1-3, with 9 bases identical to TRBD1. The V and J ends lost 1 base and 2 bases, in that order; junction bases with no gene match: 4. The CDR3 consists of 16 residues. Germline V gene sequence: CDR1 SGDLS, CDR2 YYNGEE. In DNA form, the CDR3 reads TGTGCCAGCAGCGTACAGACAGGGGGGACTGGAAACACCATATATTTT. It specifies CASSVQTGGTGNTIYF.

This clone has more than one count but fewer than ten. The J gene is TRBJ1-1, the V gene TRBV28; 7 bases agree with TRBD1. The CDR3 spans 14 residues. Per the germline V gene, CDR1 is MDHEN and CDR2 is SYDVKM. V shed 6 bases and J 1 base; nucleotides not matched to a gene: 5. The CDR3 DNA is TGTGCCAGCAGAGGCAGGGGGTCGAACACTGAAGCTTTCTTT. Protein product: CASRGRGSNTEAFF.

The chain employs TRBV19 and TRBJ1-2, with TRBD1 matching 8 bases. The junction had 14 bases not matched to a gene; V was cut back by 5 bases and J by 6 bases. Germline values: CDR1 LNHDA, CDR2 SQIVND (reference sequence). CDR3 length equals 16 residues. CDR3 in DNA: TGTGCCAGTAGTCCGTCTCGGACAGGGCGTTTGAATGGCTACACCTTC. Encoded protein: CASSPSRTGRLNGYTF.

V usage is TRBV2 and J usage is TRBJ1-5; 8 bases fit TRBD1. Germline assignment: CDR1 SNHLY and CDR2 FYNNEI. The CDR3 is made up of 15 amino acids. J was trimmed by 7 bases and V by 0 bases; bases with no gene match: 5. DNA for the CDR3: TGTGCCAGCAGTGAAGCCGGACAGGGTCCCCAGCCCCAGCATTTT. This translates into CASSEAGQGPQPQHF.